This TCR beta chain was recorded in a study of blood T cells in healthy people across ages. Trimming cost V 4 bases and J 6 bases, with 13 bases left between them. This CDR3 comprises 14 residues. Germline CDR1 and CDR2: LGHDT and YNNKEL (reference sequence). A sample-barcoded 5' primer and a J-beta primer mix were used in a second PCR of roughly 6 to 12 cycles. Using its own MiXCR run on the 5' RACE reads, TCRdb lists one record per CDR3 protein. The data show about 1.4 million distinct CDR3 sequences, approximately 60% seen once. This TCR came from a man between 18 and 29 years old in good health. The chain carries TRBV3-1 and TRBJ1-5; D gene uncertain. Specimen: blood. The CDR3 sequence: CASSLPVQSQPQHF. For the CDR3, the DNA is TGTGCCAGCAGCCTCCCTGTTCAGAGTCAGCCCCAGCATTTT. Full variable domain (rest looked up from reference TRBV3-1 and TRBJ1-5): DTAVSQTPKYLVTQMGNDKSIKCEQNLGHDTMYWYKQDSKKFLKIMFSYNNKELIINETVPNRFSPKSPDKAHLNLHINSLELGDSAVYFCASSLPVQSQPQHFGDGTRLSIL.